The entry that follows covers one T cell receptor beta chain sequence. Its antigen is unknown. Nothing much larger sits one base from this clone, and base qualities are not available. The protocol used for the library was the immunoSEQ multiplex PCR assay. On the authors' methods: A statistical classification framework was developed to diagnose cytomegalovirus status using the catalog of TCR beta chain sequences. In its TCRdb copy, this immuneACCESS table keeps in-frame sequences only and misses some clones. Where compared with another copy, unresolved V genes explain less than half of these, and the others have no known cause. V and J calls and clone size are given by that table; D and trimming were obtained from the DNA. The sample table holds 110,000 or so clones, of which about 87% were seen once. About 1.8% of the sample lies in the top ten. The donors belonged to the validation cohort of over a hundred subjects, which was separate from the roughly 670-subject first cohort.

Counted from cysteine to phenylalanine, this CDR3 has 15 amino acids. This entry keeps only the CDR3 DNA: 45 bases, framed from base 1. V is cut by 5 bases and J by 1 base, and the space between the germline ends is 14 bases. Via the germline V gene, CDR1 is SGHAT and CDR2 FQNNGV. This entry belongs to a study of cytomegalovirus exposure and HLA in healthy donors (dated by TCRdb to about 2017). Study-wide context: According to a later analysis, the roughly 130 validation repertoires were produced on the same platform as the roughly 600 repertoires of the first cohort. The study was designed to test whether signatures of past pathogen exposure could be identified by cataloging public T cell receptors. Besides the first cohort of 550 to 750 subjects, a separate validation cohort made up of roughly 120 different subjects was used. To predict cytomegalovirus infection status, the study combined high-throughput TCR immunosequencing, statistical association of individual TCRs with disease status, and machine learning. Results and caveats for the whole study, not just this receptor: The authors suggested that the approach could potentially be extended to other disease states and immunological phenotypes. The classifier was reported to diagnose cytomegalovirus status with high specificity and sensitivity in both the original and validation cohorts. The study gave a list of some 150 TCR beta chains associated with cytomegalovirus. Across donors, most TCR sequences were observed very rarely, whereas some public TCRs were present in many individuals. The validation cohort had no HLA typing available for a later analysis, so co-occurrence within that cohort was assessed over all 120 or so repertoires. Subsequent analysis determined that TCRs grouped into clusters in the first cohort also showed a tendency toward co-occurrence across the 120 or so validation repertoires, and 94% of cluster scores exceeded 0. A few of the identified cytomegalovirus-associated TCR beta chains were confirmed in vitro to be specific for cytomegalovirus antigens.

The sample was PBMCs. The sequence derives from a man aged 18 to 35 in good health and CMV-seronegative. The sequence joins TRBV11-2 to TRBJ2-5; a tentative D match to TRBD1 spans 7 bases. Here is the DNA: TGTGCCAGCAGCCACGTCCAGGGGGGCCAAGAGACCCAGTACTTC. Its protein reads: CASSHVQGGQETQYF.